This T cell receptor beta chain is drawn from a study of cytomegalovirus exposure and HLA in healthy donors. General study findings and limits: In vitro assays verified that three CMV-associated chains recognized CMV antigens specifically. Accurate prediction of most subjects' HLA-A and HLA-B alleles from TCR beta sequences was reported. Near-uniform donor sequencing depth was presumed by presence/absence analyses. A later analysis showed HLA-associated TCR beta chains outstripping equally common others in clonal expansion.

Germline V lookup: CDR1 MNHNS, CDR2 SASEGT. CDR3 length equals 15 residues. Trimming removed 2 bases from V and 8 bases from J, with 18 bases in between. It was with 60 Vbeta and 13 Jbeta primers that the PCR ran. Libraries were prepared by immunoSEQ multiplex PCR; TCRdb keeps only in-frame clonotypes and omits some of them. Among more than 100,000 clones listed, around 79% were seen once. This clone was found a few times. What it binds is not known. Sequenced: PBMCs. V gene TRBV6-1 combines with J gene TRBJ1-1, with a possible D match to TRBD1 (6 bases). This TCR was recovered from a woman aged 35 to 49 in good health and CMV-seronegative. The CDR3 protein is CASSEIGQPNHEAFF. DNA for the CDR3: TGTGCCAGCAGTGAAATTGGACAGCCTAACCACGAAGCTTTCTTT.